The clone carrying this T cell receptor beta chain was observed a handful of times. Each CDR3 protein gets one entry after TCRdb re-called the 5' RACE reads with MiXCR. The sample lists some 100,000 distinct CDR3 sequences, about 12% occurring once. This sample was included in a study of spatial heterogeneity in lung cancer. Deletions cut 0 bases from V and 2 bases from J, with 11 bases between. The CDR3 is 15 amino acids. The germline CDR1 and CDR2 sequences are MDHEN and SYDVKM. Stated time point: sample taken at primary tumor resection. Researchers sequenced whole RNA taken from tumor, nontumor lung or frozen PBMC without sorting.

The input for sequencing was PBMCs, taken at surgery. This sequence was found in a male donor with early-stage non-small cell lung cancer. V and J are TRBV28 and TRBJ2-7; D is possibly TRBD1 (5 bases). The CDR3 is CASSLWTAHTYEQYF. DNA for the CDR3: TGTGCCAGCAGTTTATGGACAGCGCACACCTACGAGCAGTACTTC.